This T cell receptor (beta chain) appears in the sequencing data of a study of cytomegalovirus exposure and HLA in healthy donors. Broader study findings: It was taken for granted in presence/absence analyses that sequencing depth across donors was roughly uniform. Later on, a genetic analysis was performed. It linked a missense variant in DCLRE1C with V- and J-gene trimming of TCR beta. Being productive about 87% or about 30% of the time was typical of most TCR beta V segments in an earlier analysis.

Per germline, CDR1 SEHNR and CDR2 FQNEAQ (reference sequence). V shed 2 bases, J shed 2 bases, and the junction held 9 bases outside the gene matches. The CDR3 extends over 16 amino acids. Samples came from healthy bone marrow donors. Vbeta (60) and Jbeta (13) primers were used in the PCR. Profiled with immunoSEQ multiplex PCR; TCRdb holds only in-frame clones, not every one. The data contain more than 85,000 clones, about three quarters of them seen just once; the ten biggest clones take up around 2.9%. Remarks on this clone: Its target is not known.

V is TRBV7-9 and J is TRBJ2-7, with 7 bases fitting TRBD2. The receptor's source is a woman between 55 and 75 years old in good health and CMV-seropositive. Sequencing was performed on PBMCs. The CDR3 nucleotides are TGTGCCAGCAGCTTAACGACCAGCGGGATCACCTACGAGCAGTACTTC. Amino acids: CASSLTTSGITYEQYF.